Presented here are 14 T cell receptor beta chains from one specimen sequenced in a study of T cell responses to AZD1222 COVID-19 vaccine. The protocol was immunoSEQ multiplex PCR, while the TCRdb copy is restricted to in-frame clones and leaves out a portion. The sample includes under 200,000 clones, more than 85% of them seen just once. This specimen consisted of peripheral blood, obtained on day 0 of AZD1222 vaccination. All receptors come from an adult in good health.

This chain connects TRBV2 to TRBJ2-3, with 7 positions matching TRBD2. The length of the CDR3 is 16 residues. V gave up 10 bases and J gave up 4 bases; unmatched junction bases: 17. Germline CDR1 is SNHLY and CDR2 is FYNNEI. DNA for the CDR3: TGTGCCAAAGCCAGAACTTCGGGGGGTAGAGCAGATACGCAGTATTTT. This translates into CAKARTSGGRADTQYF.

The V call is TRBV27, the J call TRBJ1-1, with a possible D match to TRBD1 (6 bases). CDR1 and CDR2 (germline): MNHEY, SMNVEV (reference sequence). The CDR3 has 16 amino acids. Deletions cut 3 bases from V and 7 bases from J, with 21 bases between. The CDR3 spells CASSFLGRTAHLEAFF. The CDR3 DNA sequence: TGTGCCAGCAGTTTCCTTGGGAGGACAGCGCACCTTGAAGCTTTCTTT.

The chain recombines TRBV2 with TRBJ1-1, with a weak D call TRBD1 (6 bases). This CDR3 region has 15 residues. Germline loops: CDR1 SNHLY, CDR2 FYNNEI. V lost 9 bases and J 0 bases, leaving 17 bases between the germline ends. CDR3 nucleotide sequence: TGTGCCAGGACCGGACAGAGGCTCATGAACACTGAAGCTTTCTTT. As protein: CARTGQRLMNTEAFF.

The CDR3 DNA reads TGCGCCAGCAGCTCGGGACAGGGTTACAACTATGGCTACACCTTC. Translation gives CASSSGQGYNYGYTF. This rearrangement joins TRBV5-1 to TRBJ1-2; 9 positions match TRBD1. Germline loops: CDR1 SGHRS, CDR2 YFSETQ. This CDR3 has 15 residues. Trimming took 3 bases from V and 2 from J; bases not matched to a gene: 5.

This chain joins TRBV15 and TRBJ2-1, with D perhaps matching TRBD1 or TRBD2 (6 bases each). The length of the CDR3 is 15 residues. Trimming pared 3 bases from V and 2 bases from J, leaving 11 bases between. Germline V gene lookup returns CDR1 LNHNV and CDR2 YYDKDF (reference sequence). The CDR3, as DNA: TGTGCCACCAGCAGCCGAAGGGGGGCCTACAATGAGCAGTTCTTC. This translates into CATSSRRGAYNEQFF.

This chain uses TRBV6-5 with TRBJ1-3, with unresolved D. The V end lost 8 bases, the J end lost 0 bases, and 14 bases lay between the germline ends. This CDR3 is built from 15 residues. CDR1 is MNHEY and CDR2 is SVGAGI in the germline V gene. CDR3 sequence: CASEVEKNSGNTIYF. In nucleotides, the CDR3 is TGTGCCAGCGAAGTAGAGAAAAACTCTGGAAACACCATATATTTT.

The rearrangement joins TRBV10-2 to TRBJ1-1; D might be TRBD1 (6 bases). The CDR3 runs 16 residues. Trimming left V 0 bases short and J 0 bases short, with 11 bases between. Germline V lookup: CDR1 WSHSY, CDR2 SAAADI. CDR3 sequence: CASSESMWTVNTEAFF. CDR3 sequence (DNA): TGCGCCAGCAGTGAGTCTATGTGGACAGTGAACACTGAAGCTTTCTTT.

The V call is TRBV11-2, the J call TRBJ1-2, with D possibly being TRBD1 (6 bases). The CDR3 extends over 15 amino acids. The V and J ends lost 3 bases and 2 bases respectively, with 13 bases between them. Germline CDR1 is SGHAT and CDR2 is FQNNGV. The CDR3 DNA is TGTGCCAGCAGCTTTTTCCAGGGGTCCAACTATGGCTACACCTTC. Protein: CASSFFQGSNYGYTF.

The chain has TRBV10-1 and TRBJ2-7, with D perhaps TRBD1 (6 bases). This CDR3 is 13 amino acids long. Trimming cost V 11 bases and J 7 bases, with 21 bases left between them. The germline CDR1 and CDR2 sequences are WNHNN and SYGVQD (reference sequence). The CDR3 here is CAVGHDRQGEQYF. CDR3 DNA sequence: TGCGCCGTGGGACATGATAGGCAGGGTGAGCAGTACTTC.

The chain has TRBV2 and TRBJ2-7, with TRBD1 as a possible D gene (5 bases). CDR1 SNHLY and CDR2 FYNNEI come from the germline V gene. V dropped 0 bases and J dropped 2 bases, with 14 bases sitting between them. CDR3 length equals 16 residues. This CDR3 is CASSEALPGRAYEQYF. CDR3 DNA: TGTGCCAGCAGTGAAGCGCTTCCGGGCAGGGCCTACGAGCAGTACTTC.

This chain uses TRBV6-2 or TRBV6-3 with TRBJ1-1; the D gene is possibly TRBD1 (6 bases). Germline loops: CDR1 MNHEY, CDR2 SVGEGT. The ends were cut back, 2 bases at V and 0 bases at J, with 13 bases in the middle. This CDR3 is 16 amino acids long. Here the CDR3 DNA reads TGTGCCAGCAGTTACGCACAGGGTCAGGTGAACACTGAAGCTTTCTTT. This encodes CASSYAQGQVNTEAFF.

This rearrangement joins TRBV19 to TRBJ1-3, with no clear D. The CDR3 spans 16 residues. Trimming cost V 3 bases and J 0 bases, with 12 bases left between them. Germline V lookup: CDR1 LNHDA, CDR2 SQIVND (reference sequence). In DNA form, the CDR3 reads TGTGCCAGTAGTATTCAGATGACGGCCTCTGGAAACACCATATATTTT. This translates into CASSIQMTASGNTIYF.

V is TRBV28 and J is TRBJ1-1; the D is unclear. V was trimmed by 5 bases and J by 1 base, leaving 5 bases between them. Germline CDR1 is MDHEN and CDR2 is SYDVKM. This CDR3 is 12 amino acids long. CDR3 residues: CASSKANTEAFF. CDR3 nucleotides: TGTGCCAGCAGTAAGGCGAACACTGAAGCTTTCTTT.

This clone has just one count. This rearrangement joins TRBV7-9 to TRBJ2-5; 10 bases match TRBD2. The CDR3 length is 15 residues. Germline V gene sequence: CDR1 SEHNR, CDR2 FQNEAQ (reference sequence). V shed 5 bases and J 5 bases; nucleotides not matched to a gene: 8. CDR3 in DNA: TGTGCCAGCAGCAGCAGAAGCGGGAGGGGTGAGACCCAGTACTTC. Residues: CASSSRSGRGETQYF.